Listed below are T cell receptor beta chains from one sample, sequenced in a study of blood T cell repertoires in COVID-19. Sequencing used immunoSEQ multiplex PCR; TCRdb keeps in-frame clones, though not all of them. This sample carries 350,000 or so clones, approximately 86% of them seen once, and the ten largest clones take about 4.2%. The specimen was PBMCs or T cells enriched from blood (not recorded which). The receptors come from a middle-aged woman with acute COVID-19. Both conserved end residues are part of each CDR3. The D gene is left open where the match is weak. The size of a clone is reported for some rows only, either as once, few or many, or as a class for expanded clones.

DNA: TGCGCCAGCAGCCAAGCCCTAGGGACTACCTATGGCTACACCTTC
CDR3: CASSQALGTTYGYTF
size: -
D: -
J: TRBJ1-2
V: TRBV4-3

DNA: TGTGCCAGCAGTCCGGGACTCCCCGAGGGATATGGCTACACCTTC
CDR3: CASSPGLPEGYGYTF
size: -
D: -
J: TRBJ1-2
V: TRBV27

DNA: TGCGCCAGCAGCCCCGGGACAGACCACACTGAAGCTTTCTTT
CDR3: CASSPGTDHTEAFF
size: -
D: TRBD1
J: TRBJ1-1
V: TRBV5-1

DNA: TGTGCCAGCAGCTTAATCGTGACAGGGGAATCCTACGAGCAGTACTTC
CDR3: CASSLIVTGESYEQYF
size: -
D: TRBD1
J: TRBJ2-7
V: TRBV7-9

DNA: TGCAGTGCTAGTGGGACAGGGGATTTGGGGAAACTGTTTTTT
CDR3: CSASGTGDLGKLFF
size: -
D: TRBD1
J: TRBJ1-4
V: TRBV20-1

DNA: TGCGCCAGCAGCCAAGATGGAGCAACTAATGAAAAACTGTTTTTT
CDR3: CASSQDGATNEKLFF
size: once
D: -
J: TRBJ1-4
V: TRBV4-1

DNA: TGTGCCAGCAGCGGCCGGGACAGGGGTCATGCCGGGGAGCTGTTTTTT
CDR3: CASSGRDRGHAGELFF
size: -
D: TRBD1
J: TRBJ2-2
V: TRBV5-4

DNA: TGTGCCAGCAGCATAACCGGGACTACAGATACGCAGTATTTT
CDR3: CASSITGTTDTQYF
size: -
D: -
J: TRBJ2-3
V: TRBV5-4

DNA: TGTGCCAGCAGTGTCCATGGACTTGAGCAGTACTTC
CDR3: CASSVHGLEQYF
size: -
D: -
J: TRBJ2-7
V: TRBV27

DNA: TGTGCCAGCAGGATGGACAGGGGTTACAGCGAGCAGTACTTC
CDR3: CASRMDRGYSEQYF
size: -
D: TRBD1
J: TRBJ2-7
V: TRBV6-5

DNA: TGTGCCAGCAGTTTACGGGGGGGGGACCACTATACGCAGTATTTT
CDR3: CASSLRGGDHYTQYF
size: -
D: TRBD2
J: TRBJ2-3
V: TRBV27

DNA: TGTGCCAGCTCACCGGAGCTTGGAGAGACCCAGTACTTC
CDR3: CASSPELGETQYF
size: once
D: -
J: TRBJ2-5
V: TRBV18

DNA: TGTGCCAGCAGCCCCTTCCCTAATGACGGGATGAACACTGAAGCTTTCTTT
CDR3: CASSPFPNDGMNTEAFF
size: -
D: -
J: TRBJ1-1
V: TRBV3-1/TRBV3-2

DNA: TGCGCCAGCAGCAAAACTACCTCCGGGACAGGGGTAGGAGGCTACACCTTC
CDR3: CASSKTTSGTGVGGYTF
size: -
D: TRBD1
J: TRBJ1-2
V: TRBV5-1

DNA: TGTGCCAGCAGCCAAGATTCCAGGGGAGAGACCCAGTACTTC
CDR3: CASSQDSRGETQYF
size: -
D: -
J: TRBJ2-5
V: TRBV4-2

DNA: TGTGCCAGCAGCCCAGGTCCAAACGCCTACAATGAGCAGTTCTTC
CDR3: CASSPGPNAYNEQFF
size: -
D: -
J: TRBJ2-1
V: TRBV5-4

DNA: TGCGCCAGCAGTCAATACGGCAGGGGGCTCGGCTACACCTTC
CDR3: CASSQYGRGLGYTF
size: -
D: TRBD1
J: TRBJ1-2
V: TRBV23-1

DNA: TGTGCCACCAGTGATTCCACTCGCACTGAAGCTTTCTTT
CDR3: CATSDSTRTEAFF
size: -
D: -
J: TRBJ1-1
V: TRBV24-1

DNA: TGTGCCATCAGTGAGTCAGGAGGATTGGATGGCTACACCTTC
CDR3: CAISESGGLDGYTF
size: -
D: -
J: TRBJ1-2
V: TRBV10-3

DNA: TGTGCCAGCAGCTTAGGCGGCGGGAGGGCCTTTGATACGCAGTATTTT
CDR3: CASSLGGGRAFDTQYF
size: -
D: TRBD2
J: TRBJ2-3
V: TRBV7-2

DNA: TGTGCCAGCAGCTTAGGAACAGGGTACGAGCAGTACTTC
CDR3: CASSLGTGYEQYF
size: -
D: -
J: TRBJ2-7
V: TRBV11-3

DNA: TGCGCCAGCACCACAACAGGGTCCTACGAGCAGTACTTC
CDR3: CASTTTGSYEQYF
size: -
D: -
J: TRBJ2-7
V: TRBV4-1

DNA: TGTGCCGGATGGGTTGGAGGGAAAGTTGGCGGCTACACCTTC
CDR3: CAGWVGGKVGGYTF
size: -
D: -
J: TRBJ1-2
V: TRBV6-5

DNA: TGTGCCAGCAGCTTGGCCGCAGGGCTGAACACTGAAGCTTTCTTT
CDR3: CASSLAAGLNTEAFF
size: -
D: -
J: TRBJ1-1
V: TRBV5-6

DNA: TGCAGTGCCATCCTGACTAGTATGCAGTTCTTC
CDR3: CSAILTSMQFF
size: -
D: -
J: TRBJ2-1
V: TRBV20-1

DNA: TGTGCCAGCGGGGGACAGGGGACCTACGAGCAGTACTTC
CDR3: CASGGQGTYEQYF
size: -
D: TRBD1
J: TRBJ2-7
V: TRBV27

DNA: TGTGCCAGCAGCCAAGAATCAGGGAATCAGCCCCAGCATTTT
CDR3: CASSQESGNQPQHF
size: -
D: -
J: TRBJ1-5
V: TRBV4-2

DNA: TGTGCCAGCAGTTCCCCGTTTAGCGCGGCCGGGGAGCTGTTTTTT
CDR3: CASSSPFSAAGELFF
size: -
D: -
J: TRBJ2-2
V: TRBV5-4

DNA: TGCGCCAGCAGCACCGGCGGGGCCAGATTCTATGGCTACACCTTC
CDR3: CASSTGGARFYGYTF
size: few
D: -
J: TRBJ1-2
V: TRBV5-1

DNA: TGCGCCAGCAGCCAAGTTAGGGGGTCGGACACTGAAGCTTTCTTT
CDR3: CASSQVRGSDTEAFF
size: few
D: -
J: TRBJ1-1
V: TRBV4-1

DNA: TGTGCCAGCAGCCCAAAACCGGGGGGGACAGGGTATCAGCCCCAGCATTTT
CDR3: CASSPKPGGTGYQPQHF
size: -
D: TRBD1
J: TRBJ1-5
V: TRBV3-1/TRBV3-2